This is a list of T cell receptor beta chains from one sample in a study of cytotoxic CD8 clonotypes in ibrutinib-treated CLL. The assay was immunoSEQ multiplex PCR, and TCRdb's table has in-frame clones only and misses some. The data show roughly 23,000 clones, approximately 81% seen once. The source material was PBMCs, sampled before ibrutinib treatment. Receptors were obtained from a human donor with chronic lymphocytic leukemia. The CDR3 runs from the conserved cysteine through the conserved F or W. Fields, in order: J gene, clone size, D gene, V gene, CDR3 protein, CDR3 DNA. A D gene is named only where the DNA matches it firmly. Clone size is not always given. Where it is, it says once, few, many or a class for expanded clones.

>TRBJ2-1|.|.|TRBV5-6
CASSLDRGIAQNEQFF
TGTGCCAGCAGCTTGGATAGGGGCATAGCGCAGAATGAGCAGTTCTTC
>TRBJ2-2|few|TRBD1|TRBV6-6
CASRSGTGGDTGELFF
TGTGCCAGCAGGTCCGGGACAGGGGGCGACACCGGGGAGCTGTTTTTT
>TRBJ1-1|.|.|TRBV11-2
CASSLEGVSAEAFF
TGTGCCAGCAGCTTAGAAGGGGTTAGCGCTGAAGCTTTCTTT
>TRBJ1-1|.|TRBD1|TRBV30
CASQGSEAFF
TGTGCCTCACAGGGGTCTGAAGCTTTCTTT
>TRBJ1-2|.|TRBD1|TRBV18
CASSRNGGQNQGYTF
TGTGCCAGCTCACGAAACGGGGGACAGAACCAAGGCTACACCTTC
>TRBJ2-7|.|.|TRBV5-4
CASSLQGAYEQYF
TGTGCCAGCAGTTTACAGGGAGCCTACGAGCAGTACTTC
>TRBJ1-1|few|.|TRBV10-3
CAISGSGRTEAFF
TGTGCCATCAGTGGATCAGGGAGGACTGAAGCTTTCTTT
>TRBJ2-3|.|TRBD1|TRBV5-1
CASSRTGGTDTQYF
TGCGCCAGCAGCAGGACAGGGGGCACAGATACGCAGTATTTT
>TRBJ2-3|.|.|TRBV10-2
CASSEGTSSTDTQYF
TGCGCCAGCAGTGAGGGGACATCGAGCACAGATACGCAGTATTTT
>TRBJ2-3|.|.|TRBV5-4
CASTLRSYQNTDTQYF
TGTGCCAGCACCCTCCGGAGTTATCAGAACACAGATACGCAGTATTTT
>TRBJ2-2|.|TRBD2|TRBV7-2
CASSLKGYGGSGYTGELFF
TGTGCCAGCAGCTTAAAGGGTTATGGCGGGAGCGGGTACACCGGGGAGCTGTTTTTT
>TRBJ1-5|few|TRBD1|TRBV7-2
CASSLGAGQGEGSNQPQHF
TGTGCCAGCAGCTTAGGCGCGGGACAGGGGGAGGGTAGCAATCAGCCCCAGCATTTT
>TRBJ2-7|.|.|TRBV2
CASSETTTPTEQYF
TGTGCCAGCAGTGAGACCACGACCCCTACCGAGCAGTACTTC
>TRBJ1-4|.|.|TRBV11-1
CASSASGSGFEKLFF
TGTGCCAGCAGCGCGAGTGGGTCGGGTTTCGAAAAACTGTTTTTT
>TRBJ2-1|.|.|TRBV5-5
CASSLAGEASYNEQFF
TGTGCCAGCAGCTTGGCTGGGGAAGCATCCTACAATGAGCAGTTCTTC
>TRBJ2-1|few|.|TRBV5-1
CASSSRGEKSSYNEQFF
TGCGCCAGCAGCTCCCGCGGGGAAAAGAGCTCCTACAATGAGCAGTTCTTC
>TRBJ2-1|.|.|TRBV23-1
CASSQSGYNEQFF
TGCGCCAGCAGTCAATCAGGGTACAATGAGCAGTTCTTC
>TRBJ2-1|.|TRBD2|TRBV9
CASSQSGRAISGEQFF
TGTGCCAGCAGCCAGAGCGGGAGGGCAATTTCAGGTGAGCAGTTCTTC
>TRBJ1-4|.|.|TRBV7-9
CASSPYGEKLFF
TGTGCCAGCAGCCCTTACGGGGAAAAACTGTTTTTT
>TRBJ2-7|.|.|TRBV6-5
CASKPPQGLGEQYF
TGTGCCAGCAAACCCCCACAGGGCCTAGGGGAGCAGTACTTC
>TRBJ1-2|.|.|TRBV7-9
CASSLVTFDGYTF
TGTGCCAGCAGCTTAGTCACATTCGATGGCTACACCTTC
>TRBJ2-2|once|TRBD2|TRBV6-1
CASSSGLAPGELFF
TGTGCCAGCAGTTCGGGACTAGCGCCCGGGGAGCTGTTTTTT
>TRBJ1-2|.|.|TRBV27
CASSQWDKSAGYTF
TGTGCCAGCAGTCAATGGGACAAGTCGGCTGGCTACACCTTC
>TRBJ2-1|once|.|TRBV6-5
CASSSGTRIYEQFF
TGTGCCAGCAGTTCGGGGACCCGCATTTATGAGCAGTTCTTC
>TRBJ1-1|.|.|TRBV28
CASSYLWNTEAFF
TGTGCCAGCAGTTATTTATGGAACACTGAAGCTTTCTTT
>TRBJ2-7|.|.|TRBV19
CASSTGAGYEQYF
TGTGCCAGTAGTACGGGAGCTGGGTACGAGCAGTACTTC
>TRBJ2-3|.|.|TRBV30
CAWREFYTDTQYF
TGTGCCTGGAGGGAGTTCTACACAGATACGCAGTATTTT
>TRBJ1-3|.|TRBD1|TRBV7-2
CASSPQGGTSGNTIYF
TGTGCCAGCAGTCCCCAGGGGGGGACCTCTGGAAACACCATATATTTT
>TRBJ2-1|.|.|TRBV28
CASRQEHRIKGNEQFF
TGTGCCAGCAGACAGGAGCACAGGATTAAAGGCAATGAGCAGTTCTTC
>TRBJ2-2|.|TRBD2|TRBV10-1
CASSEVSSGNTGELFF
TGCGCCAGCAGTGAGGTGTCTAGCGGTAACACCGGGGAGCTGTTTTTT
>TRBJ2-6|.|.|TRBV28
CASGAPSSGANVLTF
TGTGCCAGCGGGGCCCCGAGCTCTGGGGCCAACGTCCTGACTTTC
>TRBJ2-1|.|.|TRBV2
CASRNRAQNNEQFF
TGTGCCAGCAGGAACAGGGCCCAAAACAATGAGCAGTTCTTC
>TRBJ2-2|.|TRBD1|TRBV5-1
CASSPFGQGGNTGELFF
TGCGCCAGCAGCCCATTCGGACAGGGTGGAAACACCGGGGAGCTGTTTTTT
>TRBJ2-7|.|.|TRBV7-9
CASSPKSRDEQYF
TGTGCCAGCAGTCCAAAGAGTCGCGACGAGCAGTACTTC
>TRBJ2-1|.|.|TRBV4-2
CASSQDRLDYNEQFF
TGTGCCAGCAGCCAAGATCGGCTAGACTACAATGAGCAGTTCTTC
>TRBJ1-5|.|.|TRBV28
CASSQGGQPQHF
TGTGCCAGCAGTCAAGGTGGTCAGCCCCAGCATTTT
>TRBJ2-1|.|.|TRBV28
CASSPSYSDSPQGEPYNEQFF
TGTGCCAGCAGCCCGTCTTATTCGGACTCCCCCCAGGGCGAGCCCTACAATGAGCAGTTCTTC
>TRBJ2-3|few|.|TRBV5-6
CASSFGTDTQYF
TGTGCCAGCAGCTTTGGGACAGATACGCAGTATTTT
>TRBJ1-1|.|.|TRBV19
CASSNTFSIAAEAFF
TGTGCCAGTAGTAACACGTTCTCTATCGCGGCGGAAGCTTTCTTT
>TRBJ1-5|.|.|TRBV27
CASSLSSSLNQPQHF
TGTGCCAGCAGTTTATCATCGTCGCTCAATCAGCCCCAGCATTTT
>TRBJ2-6|.|.|TRBV4-3
CASSQGGWSGANVLTF
TGCGCCAGCAGCCAGGGCGGTTGGTCTGGGGCCAACGTCCTGACTTTC
>TRBJ2-7|.|.|TRBV15
CATSRQGNSYEQYF
TGTGCCACCAGCAGACAGGGTAACTCCTACGAGCAGTACTTC
>TRBJ2-6|.|.|TRBV9
CASSLFSGANVLTF
TGTGCCAGCAGCTTATTCTCTGGGGCCAACGTCCTGACTTTC
>TRBJ2-1|medium-sized|.|TRBV7-2
CASSSELYNEQFF
TGTGCCAGCAGCTCGGAACTTTACAATGAGCAGTTCTTC
>TRBJ1-1|.|.|TRBV2
CASKTGYTEAFF
TGTGCCAGTAAGACAGGATACACTGAAGCTTTCTTT
>TRBJ1-1|.|.|TRBV18
CASSLHQRDTEAFF
TGTGCCAGCTCACTACACCAGAGGGACACTGAAGCTTTCTTT
>TRBJ2-4|.|.|TRBV9
CASSVAQFADKNIQYF
TGTGCCAGCAGCGTAGCTCAGTTCGCGGACAAAAACATTCAGTACTTC
>TRBJ1-6|.|TRBD1|TRBV6-5
CASSDRWANSPLHF
TGTGCCAGCTCGGACAGGTGGGCTAATTCACCCCTCCACTTT
>TRBJ1-1|.|.|TRBV6-6
CASSYSAGRNTEAFF
TGTGCCAGCAGTTACTCTGCGGGACGGAACACTGAAGCTTTCTTT
>TRBJ2-3|.|TRBD2|TRBV19
CASSIGSGTTDTQYF
TGTGCCAGTAGTATCGGGAGCGGGACCACAGATACGCAGTATTTT
>TRBJ1-4|.|.|TRBV11-2
CASSSAGSNEKLFF
TGTGCCAGCAGCTCCGCGGGGTCGAACGAAAAACTGTTTTTT
>TRBJ2-7|once|.|TRBV28
CASRRFGYEQYF
TGTGCCAGCAGACGTTTTGGGTACGAGCAGTACTTC
>TRBJ2-1|.|TRBD2|TRBV5-5
CASSLVAGQSEQFF
TGTGCCAGCAGCTTGGTAGCGGGGCAATCGGAGCAGTTCTTC